Listed below are T cell receptor beta chains from one sample, sequenced in a study of cytomegalovirus exposure and HLA in healthy donors. Assay: immunoSEQ multiplex PCR; the TCRdb copy retains only in-frame clones and omits some. The sample has 150,000 to 200,000 clones, approximately 80% seen once; the top ten hold under 5%. Material: PBMCs. All receptors come from a young man in good health and CMV-seronegative. The CDR3 runs from the conserved cysteine through the conserved F or W. D genes are given only for firm matches. Expanded clones are given a class, and other clones once, few, many or no size at all.

j_gene,abundance,d_gene,v_gene,CDR3aa,CDR3nt
TRBJ2-1,.,.,TRBV6-5,CASSYSGRGGGQFF,TGTGCCAGCAGTTACTCGGGACGAGGGGGTGGGCAGTTCTTC
TRBJ2-3,.,.,TRBV28,CASKLGGAADTQYF,TGTGCCAGCAAATTGGGGGGGGCGGCAGATACGCAGTATTTT
TRBJ2-2,.,.,TRBV27,CAAGASGAGELFF,TGTGCCGCGGGGGCTAGCGGCGCCGGGGAGCTGTTTTTT
TRBJ2-5,.,.,TRBV25-1,CASRGRGWETQYF,TGTGCCAGCAGAGGCCGGGGGTGGGAGACCCAGTACTTC
TRBJ1-1,.,.,TRBV7-9,CSSSLGHTEAFF,TGTTCCAGCAGCTTAGGGCACACTGAAGCTTTCTTT
TRBJ1-2,.,.,TRBV7-3,CASSLRGGNSYGYTF,TGTGCCAGCAGCTTAAGAGGAGGCAATTCCTATGGCTACACCTTC
TRBJ2-6,.,.,TRBV19,CASSIKAAGANVLTF,TGTGCCAGTAGTATTAAGGCGGCCGGGGCCAACGTCCTGACTTTC
TRBJ2-7,.,.,TRBV28,CASSPDRQGSSYEQYF,TGTGCCAGCAGTCCAGACCGCCAGGGGAGCTCCTACGAGCAGTACTTC
TRBJ2-7,.,.,TRBV7-2,CASSLGEGPYEQYF,TGTGCCAGCAGCTTAGGCGAGGGCCCCTACGAGCAGTACTTC
TRBJ2-2,.,TRBD2,TRBV18,CASTRLAENTGELFF,TGTGCCAGCACCAGACTAGCGGAGAACACCGGGGAGCTGTTTTTT
TRBJ2-3,.,TRBD2,TRBV5-1,CASSPRGIAGVSDTQYF,TGCGCCAGCAGCCCCAGGGGGATAGCGGGAGTGTCAGATACGCAGTATTTT
TRBJ1-1,.,.,TRBV13,CASSLLTPRPTEAFF,TGTGCCAGCAGCTTACTGACACCCCGGCCCACTGAAGCTTTCTTT
TRBJ1-1,.,.,TRBV2,CASNLQGYTEAFF,TGTGCCAGCAACCTACAGGGATACACTGAAGCTTTCTTT
TRBJ2-7,.,.,TRBV5-6,CASSLNRQFYEQYF,TGTGCCAGCAGCTTGAATCGACAGTTCTACGAGCAGTACTTC
TRBJ1-1,.,.,TRBV6-1,CASKRTENTEAFF,TGTGCCAGCAAGAGGACAGAGAACACTGAAGCTTTCTTT
TRBJ2-7,.,TRBD2,TRBV15,CATSLGLVYEQYF,TGTGCCACCAGCCTCGGACTAGTCTACGAGCAGTACTTC
TRBJ1-1,.,TRBD1,TRBV15,CATSRAPGTGFTEAFF,TGTGCCACCAGCAGAGCACCCGGGACAGGGTTCACTGAAGCTTTCTTT
TRBJ2-1,.,.,TRBV6-4,CASSDYRGAIEQFF,TGTGCCAGCAGTGACTATCGGGGGGCCATTGAGCAGTTCTTC
TRBJ1-5,.,.,TRBV7-6,CASSLQSGANQPQHF,TGTGCCAGCAGCTTACAATCAGGGGCAAACCAGCCCCAGCATTTT
TRBJ2-1,.,.,TRBV5-4,CASSGRGGAYNEQFF,TGTGCCAGCAGCGGCCGGGGAGGTGCCTACAATGAGCAGTTCTTC
TRBJ2-1,.,.,TRBV25-1,CASSPLPYYNEQFF,TGTGCCAGCAGTCCGCTCCCCTACTACAATGAGCAGTTCTTC
TRBJ1-1,few,TRBD1,TRBV6-5,CASSYGDRSVGTEAFF,TGTGCCAGCAGTTACGGGGACAGGTCAGTAGGCACTGAAGCTTTCTTT
TRBJ2-7,once,.,TRBV4-1,CASSQFPTGSTWEQYF,TGCGCCAGCAGCCAATTCCCCACGGGGTCTACCTGGGAGCAGTACTTC
TRBJ2-1,few,TRBD1,TRBV2,CASSGAGTGSDEQFF,TGTGCCAGCAGTGGGGCGGGGACAGGCTCCGATGAGCAGTTCTTC
TRBJ2-5,once,TRBD1,TRBV7-9,CASSQGQGRETQYF,TGTGCCAGCAGCCAAGGACAGGGAAGAGAGACCCAGTACTTC
TRBJ2-7,.,.,TRBV10-3,CAISESRLAEQYF,TGTGCCATCAGTGAGTCGAGGCTAGCCGAGCAGTACTTC
TRBJ2-7,.,TRBD2,TRBV19,CASSHAGDGLYEQYF,TGTGCCAGTAGCCACGCGGGAGACGGGTTATACGAGCAGTACTTC
TRBJ1-2,.,TRBD1,TRBV4-1,CASSQPRQGYYGYTF,TGCGCCAGCAGCCAGCCCAGACAGGGGTACTATGGCTACACCTTC
TRBJ2-7,.,TRBD2,TRBV28,CASSSNVLTSGSGEQYF,TGTGCCAGCAGTTCTAACGTACTTACTAGCGGGAGTGGCGAGCAGTACTTC
TRBJ2-2,.,TRBD1,TRBV19,CASDRGYAGELFF,TGTGCCAGTGACAGGGGCTACGCCGGGGAGCTGTTTTTT
TRBJ2-6,once,.,TRBV7-2,CASSSPGHAERGANVLTF,TGTGCCAGCAGCTCACCGGGACACGCAGAAAGGGGGGCCAACGTCCTGACTTTC
TRBJ2-5,.,.,TRBV6-6,CASNWGQNQETQYF,TGTGCCAGCAATTGGGGGCAGAACCAAGAGACCCAGTACTTC
TRBJ1-2,many,TRBD1,TRBV5-6,CASSMTGNAYGYTF,TGTGCCAGCAGCATGACAGGGAACGCCTATGGCTACACCTTC
TRBJ1-1,.,.,TRBV5-4,CASSLGSGPGTEAFF,TGTGCCAGCAGCTTGGGGTCTGGCCCGGGGACTGAAGCTTTCTTT